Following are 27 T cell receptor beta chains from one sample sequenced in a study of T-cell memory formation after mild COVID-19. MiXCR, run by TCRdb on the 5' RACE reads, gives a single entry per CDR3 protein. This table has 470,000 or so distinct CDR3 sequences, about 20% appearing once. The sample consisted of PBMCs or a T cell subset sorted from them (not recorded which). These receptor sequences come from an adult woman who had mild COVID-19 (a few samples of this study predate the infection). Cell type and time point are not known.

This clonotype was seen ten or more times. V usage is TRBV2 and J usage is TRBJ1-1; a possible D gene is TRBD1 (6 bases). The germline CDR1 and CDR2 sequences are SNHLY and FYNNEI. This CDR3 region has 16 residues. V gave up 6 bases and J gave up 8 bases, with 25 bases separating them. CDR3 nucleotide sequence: TGTGCCAGCAGAGATTGGGGGCAGGGCACCCAGAGGGAAGCTTTCTTT. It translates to CASRDWGQGTQREAFF. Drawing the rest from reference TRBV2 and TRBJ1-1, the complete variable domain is EPEVTQTPSHQVTQMGQEVILRCVPISNHLYFYWYRQILGQKVEFLVSFYNNEISEKSEIFDDQFSVERPDGSNFTLKIRSTKLEDSAMYFCASRDWGQGTQREAFFGQGTRLTVV.

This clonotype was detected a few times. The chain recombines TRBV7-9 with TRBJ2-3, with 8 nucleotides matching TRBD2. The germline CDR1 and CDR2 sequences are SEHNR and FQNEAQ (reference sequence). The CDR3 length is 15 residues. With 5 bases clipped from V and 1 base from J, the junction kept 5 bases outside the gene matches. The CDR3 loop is CASSQAGVGTDTQYF. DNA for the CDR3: TGTGCCAGCAGCCAAGCGGGAGTGGGCACAGATACGCAGTATTTT. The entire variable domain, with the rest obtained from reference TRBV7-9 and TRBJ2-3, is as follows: DTGVSQNPRHKITKRGQNVTFRCDPISEHNRLYWYRQTLGQGPEFLTYFQNEAQLEKSRLLSDRFSAERPKGSFSTLEIQRTEQGDSAMYLCASSQAGVGTDTQYFGPGTRLTVL.

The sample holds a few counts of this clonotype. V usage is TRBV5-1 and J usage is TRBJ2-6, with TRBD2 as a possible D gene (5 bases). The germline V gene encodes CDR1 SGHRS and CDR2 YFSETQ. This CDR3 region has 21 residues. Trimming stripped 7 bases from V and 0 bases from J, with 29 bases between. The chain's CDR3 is CASRHPSVPNSGLSGANVLTF. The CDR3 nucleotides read TGCGCCAGCCGCCACCCTTCAGTACCCAACTCCGGACTCTCTGGGGCCAACGTCCTGACTTTC.

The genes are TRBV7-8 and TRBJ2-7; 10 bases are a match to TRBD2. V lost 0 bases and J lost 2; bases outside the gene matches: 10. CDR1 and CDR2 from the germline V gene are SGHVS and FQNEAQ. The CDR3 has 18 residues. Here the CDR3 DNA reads TGTGCCAGCAGCTTAGCCACCTTACTAGCGGGGATTCCCTACGAGCAGTACTTC. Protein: CASSLATLLAGIPYEQYF.

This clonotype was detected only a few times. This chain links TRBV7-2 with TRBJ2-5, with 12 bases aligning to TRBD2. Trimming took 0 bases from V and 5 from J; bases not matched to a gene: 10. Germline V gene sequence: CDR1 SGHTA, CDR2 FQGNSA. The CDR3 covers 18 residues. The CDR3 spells CASSLARLAGGRGETQYF. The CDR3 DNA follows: TGTGCCAGCAGCTTAGCCCGGCTAGCGGGAGGGCGGGGGGAGACCCAGTACTTC.

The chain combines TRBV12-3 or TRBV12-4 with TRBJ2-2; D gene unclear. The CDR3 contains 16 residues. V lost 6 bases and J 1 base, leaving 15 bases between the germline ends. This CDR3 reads CASSLPGALNTGELFF. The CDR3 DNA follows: TGTGCCAGCAGCTTACCGGGCGCCTTGAACACCGGGGAGCTGTTTTTT.

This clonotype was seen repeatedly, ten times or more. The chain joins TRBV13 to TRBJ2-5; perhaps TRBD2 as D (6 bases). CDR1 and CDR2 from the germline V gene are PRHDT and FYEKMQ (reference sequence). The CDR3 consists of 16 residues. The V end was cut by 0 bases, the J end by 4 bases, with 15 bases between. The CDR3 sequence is CASSLGIAEAGETQYF. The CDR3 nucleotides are TGTGCCAGCAGCTTAGGCATAGCGGAGGCAGGAGAGACCCAGTACTTC.

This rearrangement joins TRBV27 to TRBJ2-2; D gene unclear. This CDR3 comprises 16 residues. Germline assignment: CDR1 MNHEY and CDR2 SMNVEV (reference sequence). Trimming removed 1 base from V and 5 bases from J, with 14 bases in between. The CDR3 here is CASSLLAVAVTGELFF. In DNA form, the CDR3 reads TGTGCCAGCAGTTTATTGGCGGTGGCGGTTACCGGGGAGCTGTTTTTT.

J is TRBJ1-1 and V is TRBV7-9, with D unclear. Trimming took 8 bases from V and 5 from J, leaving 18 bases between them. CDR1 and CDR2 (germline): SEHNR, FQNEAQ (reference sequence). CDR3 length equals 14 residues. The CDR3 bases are TGTGCCAGCTACTTGGGTGGGCGGGGAACTGAAGCTTTCTTT. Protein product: CASYLGGRGTEAFF. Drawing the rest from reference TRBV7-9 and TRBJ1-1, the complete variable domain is DTGVSQNPRHKITKRGQNVTFRCDPISEHNRLYWYRQTLGQGPEFLTYFQNEAQLEKSRLLSDRFSAERPKGSFSTLEIQRTEQGDSAMYLCASYLGGRGTEAFFGQGTRLTVV.

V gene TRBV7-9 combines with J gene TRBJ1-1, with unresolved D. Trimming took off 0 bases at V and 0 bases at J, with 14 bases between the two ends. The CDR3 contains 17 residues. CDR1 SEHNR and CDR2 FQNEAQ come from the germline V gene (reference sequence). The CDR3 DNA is TGTGCCAGCAGCTTAGCCCCCGCGCGTACTGTGAACACTGAAGCTTTCTTT. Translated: CASSLAPARTVNTEAFF.

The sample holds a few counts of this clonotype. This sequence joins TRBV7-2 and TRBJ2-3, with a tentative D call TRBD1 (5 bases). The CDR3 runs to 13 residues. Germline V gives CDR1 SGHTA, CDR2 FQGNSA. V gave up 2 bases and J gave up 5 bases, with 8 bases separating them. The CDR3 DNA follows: TGTGCCAGCAGCTTAACGACAGAAGATACGCAGTATTTT. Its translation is CASSLTTEDTQYF. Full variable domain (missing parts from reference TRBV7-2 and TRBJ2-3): GAGVSQSPSNKVTEKGKDVELRCDPISGHTALYWYRQSLGQGLEFLIYFQGNSAPDKSGLPSDRFSAERTGGSVSTLTIQRTQQEDSAVYLCASSLTTEDTQYFGPGTRLTVL.

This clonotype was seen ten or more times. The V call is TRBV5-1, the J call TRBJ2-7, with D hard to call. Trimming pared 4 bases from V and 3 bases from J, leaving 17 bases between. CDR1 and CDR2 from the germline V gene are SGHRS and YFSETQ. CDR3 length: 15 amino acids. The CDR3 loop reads CASSPTGLPSYEQYF. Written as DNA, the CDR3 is TGCGCCAGCAGCCCAACCGGGCTACCTAGCTACGAGCAGTACTTC.

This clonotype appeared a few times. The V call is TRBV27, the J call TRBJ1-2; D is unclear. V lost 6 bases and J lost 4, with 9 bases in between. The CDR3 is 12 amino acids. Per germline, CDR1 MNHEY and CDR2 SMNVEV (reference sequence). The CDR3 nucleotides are TGTGCCAGCAGGTCATTGGGCTATGGCTACACCTTC. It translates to CASRSLGYGYTF.

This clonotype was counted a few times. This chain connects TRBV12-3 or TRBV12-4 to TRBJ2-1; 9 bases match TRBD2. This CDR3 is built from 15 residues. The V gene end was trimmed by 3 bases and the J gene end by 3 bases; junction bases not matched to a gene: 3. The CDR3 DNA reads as TGTGCCAGCAGTTTTGGCGGGAGGGTCTACAATGAGCAGTTCTTC. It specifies CASSFGGRVYNEQFF.

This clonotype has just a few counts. CDR3 residues: CASSWGGPLNTEAFF. The CDR3 DNA reads as TGCGCCAGCAGCTGGGGGGGACCCCTGAACACTGAAGCTTTCTTT. The chain is built from TRBV5-1 and TRBJ1-1, with D maybe TRBD1 (5 bases). Deletions cut 3 bases from V and 0 bases from J, with 12 bases between. The CDR3 is 15 residues long. Germline CDR1 and CDR2: SGHRS and YFSETQ. Based on the CDR3 plus reference TRBV5-1 and TRBJ1-1, the full variable domain is KAGVTQTPRYLIKTRGQQVTLSCSPISGHRSVSWYQQTPGQGLQFLFEYFSETQRNKGNFPGRFSGRQFSNSRSEMNVSTLELGDSALYLCASSWGGPLNTEAFFGQGTRLTVV.

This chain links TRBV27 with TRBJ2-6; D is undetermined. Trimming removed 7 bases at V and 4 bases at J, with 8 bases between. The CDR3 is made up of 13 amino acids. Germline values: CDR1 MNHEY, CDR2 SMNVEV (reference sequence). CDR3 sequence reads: CASKTIGANVLTF. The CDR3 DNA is TGTGCCAGCAAAACCATCGGGGCCAACGTCCTGACTTTC.

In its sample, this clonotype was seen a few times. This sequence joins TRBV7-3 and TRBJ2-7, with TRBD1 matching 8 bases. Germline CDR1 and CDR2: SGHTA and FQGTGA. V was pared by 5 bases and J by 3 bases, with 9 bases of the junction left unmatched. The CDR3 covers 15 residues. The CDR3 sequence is CASSPHPTGDYEQYF. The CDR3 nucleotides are TGTGCCAGCAGCCCCCACCCGACAGGGGACTACGAGCAGTACTTC.

CDR3: CSAPERGGTDTQYF. In nucleotides, the CDR3 is TGCAGTGCCCCGGAGAGGGGGGGCACAGATACGCAGTATTTT. This rearrangement joins TRBV20-1 to TRBJ2-3; D is perhaps TRBD1 or TRBD2 (6 bases each). Trimming shortened V by 6 bases and J by 1 base, and 14 bases separated the two germline ends. Looked up from germline, CDR1 is DFQATT and CDR2 is SNEGSKA (reference sequence). The CDR3 contains 14 residues.

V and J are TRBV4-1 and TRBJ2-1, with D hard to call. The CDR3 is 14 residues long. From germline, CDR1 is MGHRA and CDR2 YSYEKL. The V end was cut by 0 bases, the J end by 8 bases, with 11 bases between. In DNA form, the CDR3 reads TGCGCCAGCAGCCAAGAACCAGGTGCCGATGAGCAGTTCTTC. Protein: CASSQEPGADEQFF.

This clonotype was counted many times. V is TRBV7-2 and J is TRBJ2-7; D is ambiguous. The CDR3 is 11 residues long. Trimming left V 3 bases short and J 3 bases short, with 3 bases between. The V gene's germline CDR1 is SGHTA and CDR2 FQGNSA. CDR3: CASSFDYEQYF. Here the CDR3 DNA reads TGTGCCAGCAGCTTTGACTACGAGCAGTACTTC.

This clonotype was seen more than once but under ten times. The CDR3 sequence: CASSLSAGLGSYEQYF. The CDR3 DNA reads as TGTGCCAGCAGTTTATCTGCGGGACTAGGCTCCTACGAGCAGTACTTC. The chain has TRBV27 and TRBJ2-7; 8 bases align to TRBD2. The V gene end was trimmed by 0 bases and the J gene end by 0 bases; junction bases not matched to a gene: 4. Germline loops: CDR1 MNHEY, CDR2 SMNVEV (reference sequence). The CDR3 consists of 16 residues.

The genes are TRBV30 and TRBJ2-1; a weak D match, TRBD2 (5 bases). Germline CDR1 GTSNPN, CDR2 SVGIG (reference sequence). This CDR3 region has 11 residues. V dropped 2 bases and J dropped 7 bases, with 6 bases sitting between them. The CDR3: CAWSTGNEQFF. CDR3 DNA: TGTGCCTGGAGTACGGGGAATGAGCAGTTCTTC.

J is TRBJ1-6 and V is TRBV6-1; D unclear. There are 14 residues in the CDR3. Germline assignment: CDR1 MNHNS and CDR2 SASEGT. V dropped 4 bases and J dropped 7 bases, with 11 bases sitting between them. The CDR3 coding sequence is TGTGCCAGCAGTGTGGAAGGGAACAATTCACCCCTCCACTTT. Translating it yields CASSVEGNNSPLHF.

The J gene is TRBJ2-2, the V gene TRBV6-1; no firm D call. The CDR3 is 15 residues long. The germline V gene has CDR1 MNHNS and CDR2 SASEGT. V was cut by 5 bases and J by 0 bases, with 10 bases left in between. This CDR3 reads CASSRLTANTGELFF. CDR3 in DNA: TGTGCCAGCAGTAGACTCACAGCGAACACCGGGGAGCTGTTTTTT.

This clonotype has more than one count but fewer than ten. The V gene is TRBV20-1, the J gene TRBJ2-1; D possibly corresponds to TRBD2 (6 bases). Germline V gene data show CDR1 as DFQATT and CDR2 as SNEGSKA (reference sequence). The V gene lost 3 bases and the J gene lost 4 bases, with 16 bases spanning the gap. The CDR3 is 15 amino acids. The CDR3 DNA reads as TGCAGTGCTAGCCTTGGGACCGGGAGTTACAATGAGCAGTTCTTC. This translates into CSASLGTGSYNEQFF.

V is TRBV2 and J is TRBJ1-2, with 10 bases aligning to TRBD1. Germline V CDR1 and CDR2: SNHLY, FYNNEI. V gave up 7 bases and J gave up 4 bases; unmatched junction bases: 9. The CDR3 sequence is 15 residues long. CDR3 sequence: CASKVDRGQAYGYTF. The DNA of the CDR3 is TGTGCCAGCAAAGTCGACAGGGGGCAGGCCTATGGCTACACCTTC.

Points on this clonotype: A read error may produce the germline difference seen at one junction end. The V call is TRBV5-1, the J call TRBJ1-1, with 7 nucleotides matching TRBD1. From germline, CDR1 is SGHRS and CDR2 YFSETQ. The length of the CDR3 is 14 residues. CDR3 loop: CASSFANDVRGTDF. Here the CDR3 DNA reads TGCGCCAGCAGCTTCGCGAACGACGTCCGGGGGACAGACTTT. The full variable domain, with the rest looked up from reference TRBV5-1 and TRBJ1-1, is KAGVTQTPRYLIKTRGQQVTLSCSPISGHRSVSWYQQTPGQGLQFLFEYFSETQRNKGNFPGRFSGRQFSNSRSEMNVSTLELGDSALYLCASSFANDVRGTDFGQGTRLTVV.